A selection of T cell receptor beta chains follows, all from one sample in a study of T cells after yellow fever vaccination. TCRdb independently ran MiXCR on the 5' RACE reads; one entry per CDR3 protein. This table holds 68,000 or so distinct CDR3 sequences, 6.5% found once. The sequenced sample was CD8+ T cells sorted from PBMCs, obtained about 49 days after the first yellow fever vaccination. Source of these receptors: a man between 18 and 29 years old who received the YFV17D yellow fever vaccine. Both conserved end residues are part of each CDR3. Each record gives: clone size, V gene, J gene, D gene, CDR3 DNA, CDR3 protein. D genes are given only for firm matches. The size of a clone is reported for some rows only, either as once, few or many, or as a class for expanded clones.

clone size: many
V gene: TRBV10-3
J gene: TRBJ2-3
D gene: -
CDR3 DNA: TGTGCCATCAGTGAGTCTGGAGTGGATACGCAGTATTTT
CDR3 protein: CAISESGVDTQYF

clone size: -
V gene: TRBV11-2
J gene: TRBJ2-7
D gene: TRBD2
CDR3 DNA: TGTGCCAGCAGCTCCGTAGCGGGGGGCACCTACGAGCAGTACTTC
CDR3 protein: CASSSVAGGTYEQYF

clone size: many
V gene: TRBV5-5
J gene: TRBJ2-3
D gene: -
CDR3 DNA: TGTGCCAGCAGCGGGAGAGCGGGCACAGATACGCAGTATTTT
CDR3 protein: CASSGRAGTDTQYF

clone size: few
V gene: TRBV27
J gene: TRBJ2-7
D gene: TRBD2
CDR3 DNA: TGTGCCAGCAGGACTAGCGGTACCTACGAGCAGTACTTC
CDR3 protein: CASRTSGTYEQYF

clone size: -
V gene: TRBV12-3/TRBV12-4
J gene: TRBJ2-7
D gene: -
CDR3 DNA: TGTGCCAGCAGGATACGGGGCTCCTACGAGCAGTACTTC
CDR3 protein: CASRIRGSYEQYF

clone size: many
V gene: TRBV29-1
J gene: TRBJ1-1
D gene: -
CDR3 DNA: TGCAGCGTTGTAGGGTATGACACTGAAGCTTTCTTT
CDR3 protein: CSVVGYDTEAFF

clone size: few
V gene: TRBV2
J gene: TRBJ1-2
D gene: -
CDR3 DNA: TGTGCCAGCAGTCCCCCGCCTGGCAGTTCTAACTATGGCTACACCTTC
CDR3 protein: CASSPPPGSSNYGYTF

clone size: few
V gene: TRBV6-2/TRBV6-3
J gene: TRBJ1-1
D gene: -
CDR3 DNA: TGTGCCAGCAGTCGACCACTTCGGGGGGATCCGAACACTGAAGCTTTCTTT
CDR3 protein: CASSRPLRGDPNTEAFF

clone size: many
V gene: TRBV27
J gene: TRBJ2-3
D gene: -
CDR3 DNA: TGTGCCAGCAGGAGGACAAGGAGCACAGATACGCAGTATTTT
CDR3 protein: CASRRTRSTDTQYF

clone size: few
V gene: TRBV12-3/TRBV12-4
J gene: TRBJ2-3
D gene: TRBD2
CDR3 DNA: TGTGCCAGCAAAGGACTAGCGGGCACAGATACGCAGTATTTT
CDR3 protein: CASKGLAGTDTQYF

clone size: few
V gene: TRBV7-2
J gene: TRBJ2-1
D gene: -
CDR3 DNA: TGTGCCAGCAGCTTAGGGGCAGGGAGGAACAATGAGCAGTTCTTC
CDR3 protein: CASSLGAGRNNEQFF

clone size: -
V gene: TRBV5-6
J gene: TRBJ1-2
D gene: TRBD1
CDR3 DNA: TGTGCCAGCAGCGAGGGACAGGGAATCGGTGGCTACACCTTC
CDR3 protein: CASSEGQGIGGYTF

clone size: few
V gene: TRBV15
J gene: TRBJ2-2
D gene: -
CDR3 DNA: TGTGCCACCAGCATCCGGGGGCGACCCACCGGGGAGCTGTTTTTT
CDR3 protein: CATSIRGRPTGELFF

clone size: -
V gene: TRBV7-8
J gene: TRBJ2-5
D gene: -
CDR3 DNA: TGTGCCAGCACCCCAGGGGGGGGGACCCCCCAAGAGACCCAGTACTTC
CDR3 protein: CASTPGGGTPQETQYF

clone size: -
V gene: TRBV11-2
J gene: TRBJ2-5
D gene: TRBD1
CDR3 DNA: TGTGCCAGCAGCACCTGGACAGGGGCAATTCAAGAGACCCAGTACTTC
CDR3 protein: CASSTWTGAIQETQYF

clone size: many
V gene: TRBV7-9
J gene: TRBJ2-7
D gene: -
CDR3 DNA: TGTGCCAGCAGCTTTTTAGTACTCGAGCAGTACTTC
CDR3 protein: CASSFLVLEQYF

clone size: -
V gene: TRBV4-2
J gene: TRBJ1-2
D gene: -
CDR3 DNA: TGTGCCAGCAGCACCGCGGGGGGCTATGGCTACACCTTC
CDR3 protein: CASSTAGGYGYTF

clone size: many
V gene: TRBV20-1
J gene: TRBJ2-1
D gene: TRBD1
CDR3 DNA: TGCAGTGCTAGTCCGGGACAGGGCTCCTACAATGAGCAGTTCTTC
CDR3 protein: CSASPGQGSYNEQFF

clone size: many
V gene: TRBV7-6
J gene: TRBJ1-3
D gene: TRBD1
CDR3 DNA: TGTGCCAGCAGCCGGGACAGGGGCTCTGGAAACACCATATATTTT
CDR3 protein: CASSRDRGSGNTIYF

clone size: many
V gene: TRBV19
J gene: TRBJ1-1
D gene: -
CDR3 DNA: TGTGCCAGTAGTATCACGGGAAATCTGAACACTGAAGCTTTCTTT
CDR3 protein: CASSITGNLNTEAFF

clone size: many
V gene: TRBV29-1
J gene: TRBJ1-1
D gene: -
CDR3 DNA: TGCAGCGTTGAATGGCGGCCAGGCGCTGAAGCTTTCTTT
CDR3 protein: CSVEWRPGAEAFF

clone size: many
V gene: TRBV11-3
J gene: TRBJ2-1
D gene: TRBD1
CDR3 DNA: TGTGCCAGCAGCCACAGGGGGCGAGGCAATGAGCAGTTCTTC
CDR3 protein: CASSHRGRGNEQFF

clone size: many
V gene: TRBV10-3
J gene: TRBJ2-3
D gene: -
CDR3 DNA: TGTGCCATCAAGGGAGCCGAAGAGGATACGCAGTATTTT
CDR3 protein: CAIKGAEEDTQYF

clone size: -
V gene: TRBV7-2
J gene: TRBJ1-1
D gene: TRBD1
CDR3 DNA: TGTGCCAGCAGCTATGGGGACAGGCCTTTCACTGAAGCTTTCTTT
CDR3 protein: CASSYGDRPFTEAFF

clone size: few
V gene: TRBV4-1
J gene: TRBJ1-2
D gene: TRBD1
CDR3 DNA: TGCGCCAGCAGCCAAGACCACAACACCGGGACAGGTTATGGCTACACCTTC
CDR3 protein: CASSQDHNTGTGYGYTF

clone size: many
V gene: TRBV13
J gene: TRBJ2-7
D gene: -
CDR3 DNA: TGTGCCAGCAGCTTTGGAAGGGGCGAGCAGTACTTC
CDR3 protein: CASSFGRGEQYF

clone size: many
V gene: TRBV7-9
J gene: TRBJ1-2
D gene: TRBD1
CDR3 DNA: TGTGCCAGCAGCAGACTGGACAGGGCCGACGGCTACACCTTC
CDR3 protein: CASSRLDRADGYTF

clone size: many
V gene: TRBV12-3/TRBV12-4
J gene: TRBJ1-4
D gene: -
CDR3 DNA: TGTGCCAGCAGTACTCGGTTCACGACTAATGAAAAACTGTTTTTT
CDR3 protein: CASSTRFTTNEKLFF

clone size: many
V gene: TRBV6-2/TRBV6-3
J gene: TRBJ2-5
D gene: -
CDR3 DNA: TGTGCCAGCAGTCCGGACGAAAAAGAGACCCAGTACTTC
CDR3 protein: CASSPDEKETQYF

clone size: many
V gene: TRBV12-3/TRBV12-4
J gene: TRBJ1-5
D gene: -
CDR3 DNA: TGTGCCAGCAGTTTCGTCATCGCCATCAACAGCAATCAGCCCCAGCATTTT
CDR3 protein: CASSFVIAINSNQPQHF

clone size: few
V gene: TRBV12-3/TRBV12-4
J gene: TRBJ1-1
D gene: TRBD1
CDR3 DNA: TGTGCCAGCAGTTTAAGGGGACAGGGGGCCTCGAACACTGAAGCTTTCTTT
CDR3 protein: CASSLRGQGASNTEAFF

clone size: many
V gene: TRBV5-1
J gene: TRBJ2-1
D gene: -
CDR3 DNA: TGCGCCAGCAGCTTGGTGTCATCCCTCTCCTACAATGAGCAGTTCTTC
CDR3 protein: CASSLVSSLSYNEQFF

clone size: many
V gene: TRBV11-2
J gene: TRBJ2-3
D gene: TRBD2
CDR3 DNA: TGTGCCAGCAGCCGTCGGGGGGAAGATACGCAGTATTTT
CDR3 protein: CASSRRGEDTQYF

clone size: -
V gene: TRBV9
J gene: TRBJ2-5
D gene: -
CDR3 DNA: TGTGCCAGCAGCACGGGGACACTTTACCAAGAGACCCAGTACTTC
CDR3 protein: CASSTGTLYQETQYF

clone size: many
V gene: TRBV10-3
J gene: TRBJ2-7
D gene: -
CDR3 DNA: TGTGCCATCAGTGAGGATAACTCCTACGAGCAGTACTTC
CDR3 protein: CAISEDNSYEQYF

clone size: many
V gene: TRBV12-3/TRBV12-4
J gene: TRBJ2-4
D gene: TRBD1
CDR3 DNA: TGTGCCAGCAGGCCCGGGACAGGACTAGCCAAAAACATTCAGTACTTC
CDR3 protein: CASRPGTGLAKNIQYF

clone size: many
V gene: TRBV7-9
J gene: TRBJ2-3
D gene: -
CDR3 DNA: TGTGCCAGCAGCTTAGAAGCATCGGCGCAGTATTTT
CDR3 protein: CASSLEASAQYF

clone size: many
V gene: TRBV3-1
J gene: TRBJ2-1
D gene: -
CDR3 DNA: TGTGCCAGCAGCCAAGATCCGGAGGACAATGAGCAGTTCTTC
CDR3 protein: CASSQDPEDNEQFF

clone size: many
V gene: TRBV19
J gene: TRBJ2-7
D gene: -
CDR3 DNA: TGTGCCAGGCCGCCTTGGGAGGAAAGCTCCTACGAGCAGTACTTC
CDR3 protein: CARPPWEESSYEQYF

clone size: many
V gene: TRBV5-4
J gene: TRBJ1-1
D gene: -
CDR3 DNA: TGTGCCAGCAGCCCCACCGGGGGGTACACTGAAGCTTTCTTT
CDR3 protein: CASSPTGGYTEAFF

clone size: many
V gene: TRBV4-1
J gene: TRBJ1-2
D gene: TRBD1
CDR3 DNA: TGCGCCAGCAGCCGGGGGACAGGGGGGGTCTATGGCTACACCTTC
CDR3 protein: CASSRGTGGVYGYTF

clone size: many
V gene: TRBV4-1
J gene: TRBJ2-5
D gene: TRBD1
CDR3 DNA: TGCGCCAGCAGCCAGAGGGGACCCGGGACAGCAGAGACCCAGTACTTC
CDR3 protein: CASSQRGPGTAETQYF

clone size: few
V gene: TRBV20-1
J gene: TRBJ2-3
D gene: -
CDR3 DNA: TGCTGTGCTAGAGATTACCGGCGGGGTCGTACAGATACGCAGTATTTT
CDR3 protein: CCARDYRRGRTDTQYF

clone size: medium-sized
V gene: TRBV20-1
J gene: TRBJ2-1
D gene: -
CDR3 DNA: TGCAGTGCTAGAGATTTGGCGGGGCCCTACAATGAGCAGTTCTTC
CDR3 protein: CSARDLAGPYNEQFF

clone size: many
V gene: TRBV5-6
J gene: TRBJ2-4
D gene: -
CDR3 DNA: TGTGCCAGCAGCTTGGCTTGGAATAGCCCCAAAAACATTCAGTACTTC
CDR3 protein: CASSLAWNSPKNIQYF

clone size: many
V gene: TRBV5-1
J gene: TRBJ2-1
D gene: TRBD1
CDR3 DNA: TGCGCCAGCAGGGCAGGGGGAAGAAATGAGCAGTTCTTC
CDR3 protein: CASRAGGRNEQFF